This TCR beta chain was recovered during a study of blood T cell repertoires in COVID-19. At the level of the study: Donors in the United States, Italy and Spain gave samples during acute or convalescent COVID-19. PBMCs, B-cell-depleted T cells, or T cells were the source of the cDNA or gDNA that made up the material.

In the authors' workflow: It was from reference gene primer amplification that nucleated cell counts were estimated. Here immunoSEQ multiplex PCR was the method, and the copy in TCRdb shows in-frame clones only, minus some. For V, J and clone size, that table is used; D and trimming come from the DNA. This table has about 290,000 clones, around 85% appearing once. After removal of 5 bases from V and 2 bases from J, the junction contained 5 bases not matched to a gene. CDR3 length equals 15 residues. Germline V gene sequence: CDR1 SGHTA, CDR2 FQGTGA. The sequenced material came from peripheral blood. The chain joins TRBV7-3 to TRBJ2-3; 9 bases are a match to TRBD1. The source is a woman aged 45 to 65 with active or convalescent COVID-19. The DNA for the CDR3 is TGTGCCAGCAGCGTGGGGACAGGGACCACAGATACGCAGTATTTT. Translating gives CASSVGTGTTDTQYF.